Each of the 22 T cell receptor beta chains below was sequenced from the same sample in a study of T cell responses to AZD1222 COVID-19 vaccine. Clones were sequenced by immunoSEQ multiplex PCR, and TCRdb holds only the in-frame ones, with some missing. The sample shows 85,000 to 120,000 clones, about nine tenths of them seen only once. The sample consisted of peripheral blood, taken on day 0 of AZD1222 vaccination. These receptors all stem from an adult in good health.

The chain carries TRBV2 and TRBJ1-4; D ambiguous. V dropped 4 bases and J dropped 5 bases, with 11 bases sitting between them. The length of the CDR3 is 14 residues. Germline assignment: CDR1 SNHLY and CDR2 FYNNEI. CDR3 bases: TGTGCCAGCAGTGGAGGACTTTCAAATGAAAAACTGTTTTTT. Its protein product is CASSGGLSNEKLFF.

The CDR3 protein is CASSWGEYEQYF. Written as DNA, the CDR3 is TGTGCCAGCAGCTGGGGAGAATACGAGCAGTACTTC. This chain links TRBV5-8 with TRBJ2-7, with D possibly being TRBD2 (5 bases). This CDR3 has 12 residues. The germline V gene encodes CDR1 SGHTS and CDR2 YDEGEE. With 3 bases removed from V and 4 bases from J, the gap between germline ends came to 8 bases. Together with reference TRBV5-8 and TRBJ2-7, the CDR3 gives the full variable domain: EAGVTQSPTHLIKTRGQQATLRCSPISGHTSVYWYQQALGLGLQFLLWYDEGEERNRGNFPPRFSGRQFPNYSSELNVNALELEDSALYLCASSWGEYEQYFGPGTRLTVT.

The chain joins TRBV5-1 to TRBJ2-5; 7 positions match TRBD1. The CDR3 consists of 14 residues. Trimming at V came to 5 bases and at J to 6 bases, leaving 10 bases not matched to a gene. Germline values: CDR1 SGHRS, CDR2 YFSETQ. CDR3: CASRDPTGRKTQYF. In nucleotides, the CDR3 is TGCGCCAGCAGGGACCCGACAGGGCGCAAGACCCAGTACTTC.

This sequence joins TRBV9 and TRBJ2-3, with a weak D call TRBD1 (6 bases). Trimming took 4 bases from V and 0 from J, leaving 12 bases between them. This CDR3 region has 15 residues. CDR1 SGDLS and CDR2 YYNGEE come from the germline V gene. Written as DNA, the CDR3 is TGTGCCAGCAGCTACTTGGGGGCCAGCACAGATACGCAGTATTTT. Residues: CASSYLGASTDTQYF.

V gene TRBV5-1 combines with J gene TRBJ1-2; D perhaps matches TRBD1 (6 bases). The germline gives CDR1 SGHRS, CDR2 YFSETQ. The CDR3 sequence is 14 residues long. V gave up 4 bases and J gave up 2 bases, with 12 bases separating them. Written as DNA, the CDR3 is TGCGCCAGCAGCCCGGACAGAAGGAACTATGGCTACACCTTC. Translation gives CASSPDRRNYGYTF.

The J gene is TRBJ2-7, the V gene TRBV10-3; a weak D match, TRBD1 (5 bases). The germline gives CDR1 ENHRY, CDR2 SYGVKD. V lost 3 bases and J lost 4, with 13 bases in between. This CDR3 is built from 14 residues. This CDR3 reads CAISDLAGSYEQYF. For the CDR3, the DNA is TGTGCCATCAGTGATCTCGCAGGGTCATACGAGCAGTACTTC.

This chain links TRBV2 with TRBJ1-5; D remains ambiguous. The V end was cut by 7 bases, the J end by 1 base, with 17 bases between. The CDR3 has 16 amino acids. The germline CDR1 and CDR2 sequences are SNHLY and FYNNEI. The CDR3 is CASMDRSGHSNQPQHF. The CDR3 nucleotides are TGTGCCAGCATGGATCGAAGTGGGCACAGCAATCAGCCCCAGCATTTT.

The J gene is TRBJ1-5, the V gene TRBV29-1, with D possibly TRBD1 on 5 matching bases. Trimming shortened V by 4 bases and J by 3 bases, and 10 bases separated the two germline ends. CDR3 length: 13 residues. CDR1 and CDR2 from the germline V gene are SQVTM and ANQGSEA. The CDR3 nucleotides are TGCAGCGTTGCCCAGGGCAACAATCAGCCCCAGCATTTT. Its translation: CSVAQGNNQPQHF.

This clone showed up just once. The rearrangement uses TRBV24-1 and TRBJ2-2; D gene unclear. The V gene lost 4 bases and the J gene lost 4 bases, with 3 bases spanning the gap. The germline CDR1 and CDR2 sequences are KGHDR and SFDVKD. The CDR3 consists of 12 residues. The chain's CDR3 is CATSEFTGELFF. CDR3 DNA: TGTGCCACCAGTGAATTCACCGGGGAGCTGTTTTTT.

This rearrangement joins TRBV27 to TRBJ1-2, with no clear D. Deletions cut 2 bases from V and 4 bases from J, with 8 bases between. Germline V gives CDR1 MNHEY, CDR2 SMNVEV (reference sequence). The CDR3 has 13 residues. CDR3: CASSLGVGYGYTF. DNA for the CDR3: TGTGCCAGCAGTTTAGGGGTTGGCTATGGCTACACCTTC.

In its sample, this clone was seen once. This chain uses TRBV7-9 with TRBJ2-1; 9 bases fit TRBD2. With 2 bases clipped from V and 3 bases from J, the junction kept 5 bases outside the gene matches. The CDR3 loop spans 16 amino acids. In germline, CDR1 is SEHNR, CDR2 FQNEAQ (reference sequence). The CDR3, as DNA: TGTGCCAGCAGCTTAACTACTAGCGGGTACTACAATGAGCAGTTCTTC. As protein: CASSLTTSGYYNEQFF.

The CDR3: CASSESGRTGELFF. In nucleotides, the CDR3 is TGCGCCAGCAGTGAGTCTGGACGCACCGGGGAGCTGTTTTTT. V gene TRBV10-1 combines with J gene TRBJ2-2; D unclear. The V gene's germline CDR1 is WNHNN and CDR2 SYGVQD (reference sequence). This CDR3 contains 14 residues. The V end lost 0 bases, the J end lost 4 bases, and 6 bases lay between the germline ends.

The chain employs TRBV13 and TRBJ2-1; a possible D gene is TRBD1 (6 bases). V lost 1 base, J lost 9 bases, and 16 bases lay in between. CDR1 is PRHDT, CDR2 FYEKMQ, per germline (reference sequence). The CDR3 loop spans 15 amino acids. The CDR3 region is CASSLESWVGGEQFF. For the CDR3, the DNA is TGTGCCAGCAGCTTAGAAAGCTGGGTAGGGGGTGAGCAGTTCTTC. Together with reference TRBV13 and TRBJ2-1, the CDR3 gives the full variable domain: AAGVIQSPRHLIKEKRETATLKCYPIPRHDTVYWYQQGPGQDPQFLISFYEKMQSDKGSIPDRFSAQQFSDYHSELNMSSLELGDSALYFCASSLESWVGGEQFFGPGTRLTVL.

This clone appeared once. This chain connects TRBV12-3 or TRBV12-4 to TRBJ2-7; D is possibly TRBD2 (5 bases). Trimming pared 5 bases from V and 3 bases from J, leaving 8 bases between. This CDR3 has 12 residues. In nucleotides, the CDR3 is TGTGCCAGCAGTCCCGACTACTACGAGCAGTACTTC. It specifies CASSPDYYEQYF.

This clone was detected once. The chain carries TRBV5-1 and TRBJ1-1; the D gene is possibly TRBD1 (5 bases). Germline V CDR1 and CDR2: SGHRS, YFSETQ. The CDR3 is 13 amino acids. Trimming took off 0 bases at V and 12 bases at J, with 15 bases between the two ends. In DNA, the CDR3 is TGCGCCAGCAGCTTGGAAGGAGGGGAGGAAACTTTCTTT. Residues: CASSLEGGEETFF.

The rearrangement joins TRBV18 to TRBJ2-3; D may be TRBD1 (6 bases). The V gene's germline CDR1 is KGHSH and CDR2 LQKENI. The CDR3 is 15 residues long. Trimming pared 1 base from V and 1 base from J, leaving 9 bases between. Here the CDR3 reads CASSPLQGGTDTQYF. Here the CDR3 DNA reads TGTGCCAGCTCACCACTACAGGGCGGCACAGATACGCAGTATTTT.

The chain employs TRBV3-1 (or the pseudogene TRBV3-2) and TRBJ1-1; D ambiguous. The germline V and J ends were trimmed by 0 bases and 5 bases, with 7 bases remaining between them. This CDR3 is built from 13 residues. Germline V gene lookup returns CDR1 LGHDT and CDR2 YNNKEL (reference sequence). CDR3 in DNA: TGTGCCAGCAGCCAAGACAGCAGGACTGAAGCTTTCTTT. Its protein product is CASSQDSRTEAFF.

The V gene is TRBV7-8, the J gene TRBJ2-2, with D unresolved. This CDR3 is 13 amino acids long. The germline V and J ends were trimmed by 6 bases and 4 bases, with 9 bases remaining between them. Germline lookup yields CDR1 SGHVS and CDR2 FQNEAQ. For the CDR3, the DNA is TGTGCCAGCAGACTCGTGCCCACCGGGGAGCTGTTTTTT. It codes for CASRLVPTGELFF.

The gene calls are TRBV7-9 and TRBJ2-1; D might be TRBD2 (6 bases). The germline CDR1 and CDR2 sequences are SEHNR and FQNEAQ (reference sequence). V was shortened by 8 bases and J by 9 bases, with 23 bases between the two germline ends. This CDR3 has 15 amino acids. The CDR3 protein is CASLYVGRFPIEQFF. CDR3 sequence (DNA): TGTGCCAGCTTATACGTGGGGAGGTTTCCCATTGAGCAGTTCTTC.

This clone was picked up a small number of times. V usage is TRBV5-1 and J usage is TRBJ2-7; 8 bases agree with TRBD1. V gave up 4 bases and J gave up 6 bases; unmatched junction bases: 3. Germline CDR1 is SGHRS and CDR2 is YFSETQ. This CDR3 contains 12 residues. The CDR3 DNA sequence: TGCGCCAGCAGCCCAGGGGGCCGCGAGCAGTACTTC. It codes for CASSPGGREQYF.

The chain joins TRBV5-6 to TRBJ2-1; the match to TRBD2 covers 13 bases. Trimming at V came to 2 bases and at J to 9 bases, leaving 5 bases not matched to a gene. The CDR3 extends over 15 amino acids. Germline CDR1 and CDR2: SGHDT and YYEEEE. CDR3: CASSFRTSGRREQFF. The CDR3 DNA reads as TGTGCCAGCAGCTTCAGGACTAGCGGGAGACGTGAGCAGTTCTTC.

The count of this clone is one. This chain joins TRBV7-2 and TRBJ2-7; 7 nucleotides agree with TRBD1. The ends lost 3 bases at V and 7 bases at J; junction bases unmatched: 3. This CDR3 is 12 amino acids long. Germline loops: CDR1 SGHTA, CDR2 FQGNSA. This CDR3 is CASSFYRGEQYF. The CDR3 DNA reads TGTGCCAGCAGCTTCTACAGGGGTGAGCAGTACTTC.